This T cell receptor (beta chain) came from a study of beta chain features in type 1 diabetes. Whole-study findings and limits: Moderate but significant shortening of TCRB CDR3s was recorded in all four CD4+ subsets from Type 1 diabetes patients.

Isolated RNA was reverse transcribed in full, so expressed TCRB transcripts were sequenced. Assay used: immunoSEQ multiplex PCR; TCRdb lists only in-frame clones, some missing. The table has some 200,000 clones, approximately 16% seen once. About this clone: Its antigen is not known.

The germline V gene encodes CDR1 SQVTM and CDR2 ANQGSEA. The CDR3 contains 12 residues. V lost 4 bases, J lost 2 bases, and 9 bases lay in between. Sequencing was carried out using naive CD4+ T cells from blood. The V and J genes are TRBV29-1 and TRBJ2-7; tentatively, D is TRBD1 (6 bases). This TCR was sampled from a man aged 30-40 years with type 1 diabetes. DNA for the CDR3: TGCAGCGTTGTTGGACAGACCTACGAGCAGTACTTC. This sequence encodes CSVVGQTYEQYF.